This T cell receptor (beta chain) was found in a study of shared clonotypes between healthy human individuals. Only in-frame clones appear in the TCRdb table, and some are missing; sequencing was by immunoSEQ multiplex PCR. The table includes 550,000 to 750,000 clones, around 95% detected once. Naive CD8 isolation took CD45RO-negative cells positively selected for CCR7 and excluded terminally differentiated effector memory CD45RA+ cells. Germline CDR1 is SGHAT and CDR2 is FQNNGV. There are 12 residues in the CDR3. V was trimmed by 4 bases and J by 4 bases, leaving 5 bases between them. What was sequenced was naive CD8+ T cells sorted from blood. This sequence joins TRBV11-2 and TRBJ2-1; D call uncertain. The clonotype originates from a woman aged 25 to 45 in good health. In DNA, the CDR3 is TGTGCCAGCAGCTACTCGTACAATGAGCAGTTCTTC. This codes for CASSYSYNEQFF.